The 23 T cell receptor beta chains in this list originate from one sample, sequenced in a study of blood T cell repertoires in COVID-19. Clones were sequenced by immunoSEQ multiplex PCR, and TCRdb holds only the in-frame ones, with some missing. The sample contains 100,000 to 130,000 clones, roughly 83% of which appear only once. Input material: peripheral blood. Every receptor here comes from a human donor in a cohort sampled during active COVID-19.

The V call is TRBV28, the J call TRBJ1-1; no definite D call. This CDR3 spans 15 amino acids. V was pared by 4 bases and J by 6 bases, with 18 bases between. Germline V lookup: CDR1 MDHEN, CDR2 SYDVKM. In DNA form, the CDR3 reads TGTGCCAGCAGTTGGGTTGGCAGGATATCGCCTGAAGCTTTCTTT. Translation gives CASSWVGRISPEAFF.

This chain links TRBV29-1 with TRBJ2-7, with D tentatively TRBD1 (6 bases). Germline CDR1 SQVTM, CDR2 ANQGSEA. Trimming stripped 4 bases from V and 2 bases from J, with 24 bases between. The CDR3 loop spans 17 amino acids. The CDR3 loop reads CSVGAGFGTSKPYEQYF. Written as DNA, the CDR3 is TGCAGCGTTGGTGCCGGCTTCGGGACATCGAAACCCTACGAGCAGTACTTC.

CDR3 protein: CATRGGGFYNSPLHF. CDR3 coding DNA: TGTGCCACCCGAGGGGGGGGCTTCTATAATTCACCCCTCCACTTT. This chain uses TRBV6-5 with TRBJ1-6; perhaps TRBD1 as D (6 bases). Germline V gene data show CDR1 as MNHEY and CDR2 as SVGAGI. With 10 bases removed from V and 3 bases from J, the gap between germline ends came to 16 bases. The CDR3 consists of 15 residues.

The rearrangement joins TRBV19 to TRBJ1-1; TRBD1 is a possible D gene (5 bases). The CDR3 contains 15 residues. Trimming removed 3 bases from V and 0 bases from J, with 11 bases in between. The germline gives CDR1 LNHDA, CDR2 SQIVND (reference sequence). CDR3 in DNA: TGTGCCAGTAGTATCTTGGGCAGGGTGAACACTGAAGCTTTCTTT. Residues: CASSILGRVNTEAFF.

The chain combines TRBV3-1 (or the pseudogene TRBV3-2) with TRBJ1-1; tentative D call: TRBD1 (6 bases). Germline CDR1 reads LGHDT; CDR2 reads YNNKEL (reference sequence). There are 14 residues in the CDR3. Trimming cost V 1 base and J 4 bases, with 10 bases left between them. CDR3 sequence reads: CASSQAEGGTEAFF. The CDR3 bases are TGTGCCAGCAGCCAAGCAGAAGGGGGCACTGAAGCTTTCTTT.

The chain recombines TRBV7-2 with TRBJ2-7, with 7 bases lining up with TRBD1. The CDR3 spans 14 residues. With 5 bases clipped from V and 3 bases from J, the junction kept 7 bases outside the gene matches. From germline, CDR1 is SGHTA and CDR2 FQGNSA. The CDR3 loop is CASSLQGQNYEQYV. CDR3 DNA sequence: TGTGCCAGCAGCCTTCAGGGACAGAACTACGAGCAGTACGTC.

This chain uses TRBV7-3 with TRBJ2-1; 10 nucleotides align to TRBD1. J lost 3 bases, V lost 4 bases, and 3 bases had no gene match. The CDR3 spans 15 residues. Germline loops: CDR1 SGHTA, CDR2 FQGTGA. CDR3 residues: CASSSGQGSYNEQFF. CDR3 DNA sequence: TGTGCCAGCAGCTCGGGACAGGGGAGCTACAATGAGCAGTTCTTC.

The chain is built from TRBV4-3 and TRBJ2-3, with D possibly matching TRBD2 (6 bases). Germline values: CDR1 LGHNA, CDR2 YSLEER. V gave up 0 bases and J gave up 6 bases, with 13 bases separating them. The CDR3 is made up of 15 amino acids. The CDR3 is CASSQDLAGWDTQYF. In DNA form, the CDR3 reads TGCGCCAGCAGCCAAGATCTGGCGGGATGGGATACGCAGTATTTT.

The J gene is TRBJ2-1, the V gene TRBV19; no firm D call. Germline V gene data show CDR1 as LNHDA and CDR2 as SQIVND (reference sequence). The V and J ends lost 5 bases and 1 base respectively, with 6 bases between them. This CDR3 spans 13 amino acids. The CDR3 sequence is CASSLASYNEQFF. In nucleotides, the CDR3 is TGTGCCAGTAGTCTGGCTTCCTACAATGAGCAGTTCTTC.

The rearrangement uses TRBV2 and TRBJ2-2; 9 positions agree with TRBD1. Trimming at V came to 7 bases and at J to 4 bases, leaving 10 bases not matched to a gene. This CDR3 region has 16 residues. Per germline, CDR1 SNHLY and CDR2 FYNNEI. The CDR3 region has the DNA TGTGCCAGCAAAATACAGGGGGCTACCGGCACCGGGGAGCTGTTTTTT. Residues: CASKIQGATGTGELFF.

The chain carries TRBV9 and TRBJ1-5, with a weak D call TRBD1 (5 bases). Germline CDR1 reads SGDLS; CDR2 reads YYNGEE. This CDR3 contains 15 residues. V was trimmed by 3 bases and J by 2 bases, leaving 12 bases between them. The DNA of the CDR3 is TGTGCCAGCAGCGAGAAGGGGTGGGGCAATCAGCCCCAGCATTTT. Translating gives CASSEKGWGNQPQHF.

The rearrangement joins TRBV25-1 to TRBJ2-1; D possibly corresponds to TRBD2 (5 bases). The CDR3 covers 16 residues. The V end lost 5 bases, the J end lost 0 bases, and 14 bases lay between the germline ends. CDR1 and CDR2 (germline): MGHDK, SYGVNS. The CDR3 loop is CASSNRGGHSYNEQFF. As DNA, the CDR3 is TGTGCCAGCAGTAATCGAGGAGGCCACTCCTACAATGAGCAGTTCTTC.

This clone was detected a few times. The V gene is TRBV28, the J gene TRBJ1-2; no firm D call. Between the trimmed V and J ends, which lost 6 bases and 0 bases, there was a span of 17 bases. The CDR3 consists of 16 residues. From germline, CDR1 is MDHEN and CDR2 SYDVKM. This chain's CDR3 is CASSYIPGRSNYGYTF. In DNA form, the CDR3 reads TGTGCCAGCAGCTATATACCGGGAAGATCTAACTATGGCTACACCTTC.

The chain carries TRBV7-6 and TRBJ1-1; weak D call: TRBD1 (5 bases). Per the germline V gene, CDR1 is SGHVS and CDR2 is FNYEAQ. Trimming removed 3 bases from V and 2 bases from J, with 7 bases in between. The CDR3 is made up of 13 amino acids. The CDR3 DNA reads TGTGCCAGCAGCTTCGACAGTAACACTGAAGCTTTCTTT. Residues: CASSFDSNTEAFF.

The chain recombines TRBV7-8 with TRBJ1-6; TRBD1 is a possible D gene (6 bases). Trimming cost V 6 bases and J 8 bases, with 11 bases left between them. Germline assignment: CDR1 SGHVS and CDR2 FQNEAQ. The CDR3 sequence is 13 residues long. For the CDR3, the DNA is TGTGCCAGCAGGCTAACAGGGTATTCACCCCTCCACTTT. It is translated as CASRLTGYSPLHF.

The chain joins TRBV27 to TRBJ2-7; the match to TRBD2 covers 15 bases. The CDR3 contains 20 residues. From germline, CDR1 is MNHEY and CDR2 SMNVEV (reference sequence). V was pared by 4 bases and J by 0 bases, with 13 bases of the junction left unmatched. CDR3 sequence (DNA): TGTGCCAGCAGTTCCCTGAGGGAGGGACTAGCGGGAGGCGACTCCTACGAGCAGTACTTC. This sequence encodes CASSSLREGLAGGDSYEQYF.

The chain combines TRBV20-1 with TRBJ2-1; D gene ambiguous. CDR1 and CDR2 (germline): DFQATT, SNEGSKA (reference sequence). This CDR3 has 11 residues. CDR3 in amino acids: CLSGILNEQFF. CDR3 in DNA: TGCCTTAGTGGTATCCTCAATGAGCAGTTCTTC.

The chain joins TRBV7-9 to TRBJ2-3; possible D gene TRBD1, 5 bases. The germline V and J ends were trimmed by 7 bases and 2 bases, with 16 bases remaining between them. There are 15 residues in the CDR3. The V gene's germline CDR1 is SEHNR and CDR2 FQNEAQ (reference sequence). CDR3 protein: CASTLGLGDTDTQYF. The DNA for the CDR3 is TGTGCCAGCACCCTGGGGCTAGGGGACACAGATACGCAGTATTTT.

The CDR3 coding sequence is TGTGCCAGCAGTTACTCTCGTAGTGGAGATTCCGGGGAGCAGTTCTTC. It encodes CASSYSRSGDSGEQFF. The chain links TRBV6-2 or TRBV6-3 to TRBJ2-1, with D hard to call. The germline V gene encodes CDR1 MNHEY and CDR2 SVGEGT. V lost 0 bases to trimming and J lost 10 bases, with 19 bases between them. The CDR3 runs to 16 residues.

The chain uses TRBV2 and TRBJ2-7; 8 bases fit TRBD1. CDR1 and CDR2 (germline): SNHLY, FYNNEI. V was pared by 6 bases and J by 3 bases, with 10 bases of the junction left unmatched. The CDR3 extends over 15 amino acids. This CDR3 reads CASRADRGFFYEQYF. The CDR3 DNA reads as TGTGCCAGCAGAGCCGACAGGGGTTTTTTCTACGAGCAGTACTTC. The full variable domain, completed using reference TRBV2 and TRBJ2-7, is EPEVTQTPSHQVTQMGQEVILRCVPISNHLYFYWYRQILGQKVEFLVSFYNNEISEKSEIFDDQFSVERPDGSNFTLKIRSTKLEDSAMYFCASRADRGFFYEQYFGPGTRLTVT.

The CDR3 is CASSQDFDKLNGYTF. The CDR3 nucleotides are TGTGCCAGCAGCCAAGATTTTGACAAGTTGAATGGCTACACCTTC. This chain connects TRBV4-2 to TRBJ1-2; D is undetermined. In germline, CDR1 is LGHNA, CDR2 YNFKEQ. Trimming cost V 0 bases and J 6 bases, with 14 bases left between them. The CDR3 runs to 15 residues.

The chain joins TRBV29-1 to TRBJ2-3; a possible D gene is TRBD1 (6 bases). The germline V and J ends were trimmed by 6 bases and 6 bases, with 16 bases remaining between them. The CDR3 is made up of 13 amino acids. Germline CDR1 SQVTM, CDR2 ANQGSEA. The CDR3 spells CSVGAGPADTQYF. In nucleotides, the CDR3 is TGCAGCGTGGGGGCAGGACCCGCGGATACGCAGTATTTT.

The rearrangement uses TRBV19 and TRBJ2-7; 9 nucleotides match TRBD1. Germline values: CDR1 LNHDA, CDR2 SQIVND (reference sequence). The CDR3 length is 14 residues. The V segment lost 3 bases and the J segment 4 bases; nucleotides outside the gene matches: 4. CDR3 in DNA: TGTGCCAGTAGTATGGGACAGGGTGGATACGAGCAGTACTTC. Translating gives CASSMGQGGYEQYF.